These 20 T cell receptor beta chains were sequenced from one sample in a study of shared clonotypes between healthy human individuals. Only in-frame clones appear in the TCRdb table, and some are missing; sequencing was by immunoSEQ multiplex PCR. This table holds roughly 1,000,000 clones, about 84% found once. The sequencing input was memory CD4+ T cells from PBMCs. Subset specified: CD45RA-negative fraction. All receptors come from a man between 18 and 29 years old in good health. Some clones in this sample may be carry-over from other donors' samples.

This sequence joins TRBV5-1 and TRBJ2-7, with 7 positions matching TRBD2. There are 18 residues in the CDR3. J lost 7 bases, V lost 4 bases, and 23 bases had no gene match. Per germline, CDR1 SGHRS and CDR2 YFSETQ. The CDR3 reads CASSKQPLGTTLWEEQYF. The CDR3 DNA is TGCGCCAGCAGCAAACAACCCCTCGGGACTACCTTATGGGAAGAGCAGTACTTC.

This clone was observed a handful of times. V usage is TRBV18 and J usage is TRBJ1-5; D call uncertain. The CDR3 runs to 14 residues. CDR1 is KGHSH and CDR2 is LQKENI in the germline V gene. V lost 3 bases and J 6 bases, leaving 12 bases between the germline ends. CDR3 sequence: CASSPPDARQPQHF. Here the CDR3 DNA reads TGTGCCAGCTCACCGCCGGACGCACGTCAGCCCCAGCATTTT.

This clone came up a few times. The CDR3 sequence: CASSLGAGDGEQYF. The DNA of the CDR3 is TGCGCCAGCAGCTTGGGAGCGGGAGATGGCGAGCAGTACTTC. The chain joins TRBV5-1 to TRBJ2-7; TRBD2 agrees at 8 bases. This CDR3 has 14 amino acids. Trimming took 0 bases from V and 6 from J; bases not matched to a gene: 5. Germline values: CDR1 SGHRS, CDR2 YFSETQ.

In the case of this clone: The identical CDR3 is also encoded by other nucleotide sequences in the sample. The V and J genes are TRBV19 and TRBJ2-5; 9 nucleotides line up with TRBD1. J gave up 1 base and V 1 base, and 1 base lay outside the gene matches. This CDR3 contains 15 residues. From germline, CDR1 is LNHDA and CDR2 SQIVND (reference sequence). CDR3 protein: CASSIGDRVQETQYF. The CDR3 DNA reads as TGTGCCAGTAGTATAGGGGACAGGGTCCAAGAGACCCAGTACTTC.

The chain carries TRBV30 and TRBJ2-5; tentative D call: TRBD2 (6 bases). The CDR3 is 14 residues long. The V end was cut by 6 bases, the J end by 7 bases, with 21 bases between. CDR1 and CDR2 from the germline V gene are GTSNPN and SVGIG (reference sequence). CDR3 in amino acids: CACPLGTSVGTQYF. The CDR3 DNA sequence: TGTGCCTGCCCCTTAGGGACTTCCGTTGGGACCCAGTACTTC.

The chain couples TRBV19 to TRBJ1-5; no clear D gene. The CDR3 contains 15 residues. Germline V gene sequence: CDR1 LNHDA, CDR2 SQIVND (reference sequence). V lost 2 bases and J lost 3, with 11 bases in between. Here the CDR3 DNA reads TGTGCCAGTAGTATAATAGGAAACCCCAATCAGCCCCAGCATTTT. Encoded protein: CASSIIGNPNQPQHF.

A few counts support this clone. The same CDR3 also results from other DNA sequences found in this sample. The gene calls are TRBV20-1 and TRBJ2-5; D is perhaps TRBD1 (6 bases). The germline CDR1 and CDR2 sequences are DFQATT and SNEGSKA (reference sequence). This CDR3 has 11 residues. Deletions cut 5 bases from V and 4 bases from J, with 8 bases between. The CDR3 reads CSALRGETQYF. Here the CDR3 DNA reads TGCAGTGCTCTCAGGGGAGAGACCCAGTACTTC.

The chain is built from TRBV7-9 and TRBJ1-4; a weak D match, TRBD1 (6 bases). Per the germline V gene, CDR1 is SEHNR and CDR2 is FQNEAQ (reference sequence). This CDR3 spans 13 amino acids. The ends were cut back, 5 bases at V and 13 bases at J, with 17 bases in the middle. CDR3 loop: CASSPPDRDILFF. CDR3 DNA sequence: TGTGCCAGCAGCCCCCCCGACCGGGACATACTGTTTTTT. The variable domain in full, completed from reference TRBV7-9 and TRBJ1-4, reads DTGVSQNPRHKITKRGQNVTFRCDPISEHNRLYWYRQTLGQGPEFLTYFQNEAQLEKSRLLSDRFSAERPKGSFSTLEIQRTEQGDSAMYLCASSPPDRDILFFGSGTQLSVL.

This chain connects TRBV9 to TRBJ1-1, with D possibly TRBD1 on 6 matching bases. The CDR3 has 15 amino acids. Germline lookup yields CDR1 SGDLS and CDR2 YYNGEE. Trimming removed 4 bases from V and 0 bases from J, with 13 bases in between. In nucleotides, the CDR3 is TGTGCCAGCAGCCCAGGACAGAACATGAACACTGAAGCTTTCTTT. It translates to CASSPGQNMNTEAFF.

The chain has TRBV6-1 and TRBJ2-7, with TRBD1 matching over 9 bases. Germline loops: CDR1 MNHNS, CDR2 SASEGT. The CDR3 length is 15 residues. J was trimmed by 3 bases and V by 2 bases; bases with no gene match: 5. CDR3 sequence reads: CASSEPGQGVYEQYF. Here the CDR3 DNA reads TGTGCCAGCAGTGAACCGGGACAGGGTGTCTACGAGCAGTACTTC.

This clone was recorded only once. V gene TRBV18 combines with J gene TRBJ1-4; 7 bases match TRBD1. This CDR3 comprises 16 residues. Germline trimming cut 3 bases from V and 4 bases from J; bases unmatched to any gene: 8. From germline, CDR1 is KGHSH and CDR2 LQKENI. As DNA, the CDR3 is TGTGCCAGCTCACCCCGACAGGGCGGGGGTAATGAAAAACTGTTTTTT. Protein: CASSPRQGGGNEKLFF.

This clone occurred a few times. The V gene is TRBV28, the J gene TRBJ2-2, with D possibly matching TRBD2 (5 bases). Trimming removed 2 bases from V and 6 bases from J, with 10 bases in between. Germline lookup yields CDR1 MDHEN and CDR2 SYDVKM. This CDR3 spans 14 amino acids. CDR3 amino acids: CASSLRDFPGELFF. CDR3 sequence (DNA): TGTGCCAGCAGTTTACGGGATTTCCCCGGGGAGCTGTTTTTT.

V is TRBV18 and J is TRBJ1-2; D is perhaps TRBD1 (6 bases). CDR1 and CDR2 from the germline V gene are KGHSH and LQKENI. The CDR3 length is 17 residues. With 4 bases removed from V and 7 bases from J, the gap between germline ends came to 25 bases. The CDR3 is CASSLSGDIGEYGGYTF. CDR3 DNA sequence: TGTGCCAGCTCACTTTCAGGGGATATCGGGGAATATGGTGGCTACACCTTC.

The chain combines TRBV6-5 with TRBJ1-1; TRBD1 aligns across 8 bases. This CDR3 spans 13 amino acids. Germline CDR1 MNHEY, CDR2 SVGAGI. V lost 6 bases, J lost 6 bases, and 6 bases stayed unmatched. This CDR3 reads CASRRTGRPEAFF. For the CDR3, the DNA is TGTGCCAGCAGGCGGACAGGGCGACCTGAAGCTTTCTTT.

V is TRBV19 and J is TRBJ1-1; D might be TRBD1 (5 bases). CDR1 and CDR2 from the germline V gene are LNHDA and SQIVND (reference sequence). The CDR3 sequence is 15 residues long. Trimming removed 0 bases from V and 1 base from J, with 9 bases in between. The CDR3 sequence is CASSIDRRGNTEAFF. For the CDR3, the DNA is TGTGCCAGTAGTATAGATCGGAGGGGGAACACTGAAGCTTTCTTT.

This chain joins TRBV7-9 and TRBJ2-7, with D hard to call. This CDR3 has 14 residues. Per the germline V gene, CDR1 is SEHNR and CDR2 is FQNEAQ (reference sequence). Trimming removed 2 bases from V and 0 bases from J, with 8 bases in between. CDR3 protein: CASSLLSDSYEQYF. CDR3 nucleotides: TGTGCCAGCAGCTTACTCAGCGACTCCTACGAGCAGTACTTC.

This chain connects TRBV30 to TRBJ2-6, with D unresolved. Germline lookup yields CDR1 GTSNPN and CDR2 SVGIG (reference sequence). Trimming removed 2 bases at V and 6 bases at J, with 2 bases between. CDR3 length: 11 residues. The CDR3: CAWSQANVLTF. The DNA of the CDR3 is TGTGCCTGGAGTCAGGCCAACGTCCTGACTTTC.

The chain is built from TRBV27 and TRBJ2-2; a possible D gene is TRBD2 (6 bases). The CDR3 spans 13 residues. CDR1 is MNHEY and CDR2 is SMNVEV in the germline V gene (reference sequence). Trimming left V 5 bases short and J 7 bases short, with 11 bases between. The CDR3 DNA is TGTGCCAGCAGTCGGAGGGGAATCGGGGAGCTGTTTTTT. It specifies CASSRRGIGELFF.

The V gene is TRBV21-1, the J gene TRBJ1-3. TRBV21-1 constitutes a pseudogene. This CDR3 region has 15 residues. DNA for the CDR3: TGTGCCAGCACGCACGGGACGGGCTCTGGAAACACCATATATTTT. Translation gives CASTHGTGSGNTIYF.

The chain is built from TRBV28 and TRBJ2-4, with 11 bases that match TRBD1. V shed 4 bases and J 2 bases; nucleotides not matched to a gene: 4. Looked up from germline, CDR1 is MDHEN and CDR2 is SYDVKM. The CDR3 covers 16 residues. The DNA for the CDR3 is TGTGCCAGCAGTTCTTGGACAGGGGGCACCAAAAACATTCAGTACTTC. Translating it yields CASSSWTGGTKNIQYF. Using reference TRBV28 and TRBJ2-4 for the parts outside the CDR3, the full variable domain is DVKVTQSSRYLVKRTGEKVFLECVQDMDHENMFWYRQDPGLGLRLIYFSYDVKMKEKGDIPEGYSVSREKKERFSLILESASTNQTSMYLCASSSWTGGTKNIQYFGAGTRLSVL.